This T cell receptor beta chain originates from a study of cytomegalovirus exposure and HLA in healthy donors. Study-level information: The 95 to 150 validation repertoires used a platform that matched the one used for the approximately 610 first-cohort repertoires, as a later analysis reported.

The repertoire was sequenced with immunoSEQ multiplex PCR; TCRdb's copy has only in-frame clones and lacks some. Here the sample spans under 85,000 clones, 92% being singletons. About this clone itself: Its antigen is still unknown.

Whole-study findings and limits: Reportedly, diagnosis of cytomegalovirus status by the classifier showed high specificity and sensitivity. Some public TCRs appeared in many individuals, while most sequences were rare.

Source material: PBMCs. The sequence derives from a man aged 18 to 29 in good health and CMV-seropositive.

CDR3 residues: CASRGLALTGELFF. The CDR3 DNA sequence: TGTGCCAGCAGGGGACTAGCGCTGACCGGGGAGCTGTTTTTT. J is TRBJ2-2 and V is TRBV6-5; 10 bases agree with TRBD2. V dropped 6 bases and J dropped 5; count of bases not matched to a gene: 3. Germline V gene data show CDR1 as MNHEY and CDR2 as SVGAGI. The CDR3 extends over 14 amino acids.